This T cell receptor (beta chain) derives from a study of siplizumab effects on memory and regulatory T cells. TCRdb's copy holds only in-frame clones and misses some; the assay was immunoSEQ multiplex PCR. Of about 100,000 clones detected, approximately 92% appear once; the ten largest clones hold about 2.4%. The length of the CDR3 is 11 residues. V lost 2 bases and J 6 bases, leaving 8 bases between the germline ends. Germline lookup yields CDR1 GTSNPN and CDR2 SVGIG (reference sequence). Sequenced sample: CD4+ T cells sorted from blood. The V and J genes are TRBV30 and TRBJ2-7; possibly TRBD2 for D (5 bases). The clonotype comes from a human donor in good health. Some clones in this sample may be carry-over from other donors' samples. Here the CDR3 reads CAWSLRAEQYF. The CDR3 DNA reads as TGTGCCTGGAGTTTGAGGGCCGAGCAGTACTTC.